Presented here are 32 T cell receptor beta chains from one specimen sequenced in a study of blood T cells in healthy people across ages. A second 7 to 11 cycle PCR used barcoded and J-beta primers. TCRdb called the 5' RACE reads again in MiXCR, with one record for every CDR3 protein. The sample includes roughly 1,800,000 distinct CDR3 sequences, about 49% seen only once; the top ten take 2.1%. Specimen: blood. These receptors all stem from a woman aged 40 to 55 in good health.

The sample holds many counts of this clonotype. J is TRBJ2-5 and V is TRBV10-3; 8 nucleotides match TRBD1. From germline, CDR1 is ENHRY and CDR2 SYGVKD. The V gene end was trimmed by 4 bases and the J gene end by 4 bases; junction bases not matched to a gene: 2. This CDR3 is 13 amino acids long. The CDR3 nucleotides read TGTGCCATCAGTGCAGGGGGCGCAGAGACCCAGTACTTC. Its protein is CAISAGGAETQYF.

The chain links TRBV27 to TRBJ2-4; 12 positions match TRBD2. This CDR3 spans 21 amino acids. Germline V gives CDR1 MNHEY, CDR2 SMNVEV (reference sequence). Trimming took 3 bases from V and 1 from J; bases not matched to a gene: 16. This CDR3 reads CASSLTRTSGARGSAKNIQYF. The CDR3 DNA reads as TGTGCCAGCAGTTTGACAAGGACTAGCGGGGCCAGGGGATCCGCCAAAAACATTCAGTACTTC.

This clonotype was seen a handful of times. This chain uses TRBV20-1 with TRBJ2-7, with D perhaps being TRBD1 or TRBD2 (5 bases each). The end of the DNA is better explained by TRBJ2-5, so the J call may be wrong. Germline V gives CDR1 DFQATT, CDR2 SNEGSKA (reference sequence). The CDR3 spans 14 residues. The CDR3 DNA is TGCAGTCACCCAATCGAGGGGCGAGGGGAGACCCAGTACTTC. This gives the protein CSHPIEGRGETQYF.

This clonotype was seen only a few times. The chain recombines TRBV4-3 with TRBJ2-1; no definite D call. Trimming pared 0 bases from V and 2 bases from J, leaving 8 bases between. Germline V gene data show CDR1 as LGHNA and CDR2 as YSLEER. This CDR3 region has 15 residues. CDR3 loop: CASSQDRKTYNEQFF. Here the CDR3 DNA reads TGCGCCAGCAGCCAAGACAGAAAAACCTACAATGAGCAGTTCTTC.

This clonotype showed up just a few times. The chain employs TRBV12-3 or TRBV12-4 and TRBJ2-1; the D call may be TRBD1 or TRBD2 (5 bases each). Trimming left V 6 bases short and J 8 bases short, with 14 bases between. There are 13 residues in the CDR3. CDR3 nucleotides: TGTGCCAGCAGCATGGGACGGGACCATGAGCAGTTCTTC. Its protein is CASSMGRDHEQFF.

This clonotype has only one observation. The genes are TRBV20-1 and TRBJ1-2; D uncertain. Germline V gene sequence: CDR1 DFQATT, CDR2 SNEGSKA (reference sequence). This CDR3 has 11 amino acids. The V gene lost 2 bases and the J gene lost 8 bases, with 9 bases spanning the gap. CDR3 sequence (DNA): TGCAGTGCTAGACTTGAATCCGGCTACACCTTC. Residues: CSARLESGYTF.

J is TRBJ2-1 and V is TRBV6-5, with a tentative D call TRBD1 (5 bases). Germline V gives CDR1 MNHEY, CDR2 SVGAGI. The CDR3 contains 14 residues. V lost 5 bases and J 12 bases, leaving 20 bases between the germline ends. CDR3 sequence reads: CASSRVRDSPRQFF. The CDR3 DNA is TGTGCCAGCAGTCGAGTACGCGACAGCCCGAGGCAGTTCTTC.

This chain links TRBV7-9 with TRBJ1-6; TRBD1 is a possible D gene (6 bases). CDR3 length equals 16 residues. V was shortened by 5 bases and J by 6 bases, with 17 bases between the two germline ends. CDR1 SEHNR and CDR2 FQNEAQ come from the germline V gene (reference sequence). CDR3 sequence (DNA): TGTGCCAGCAGCGCCCCAGGGGAGAAGGGTAATTCACCCCTCCACTTT. It specifies CASSAPGEKGNSPLHF.

The V call is TRBV18, the J call TRBJ1-5; maybe TRBD1 (5 bases). Trimming removed 5 bases at V and 0 bases at J, with 23 bases between. The germline CDR1 and CDR2 sequences are KGHSH and LQKENI. This CDR3 region has 19 residues. CDR3 bases: TGTGCCAGCTCAGCCGTGGGGGGTCAAACGCTTTATAGCAATCAGCCCCAGCATTTT. Its protein is CASSAVGGQTLYSNQPQHF.

This chain joins TRBV2 and TRBJ2-5; D remains ambiguous. V lost 8 bases and J lost 5, with 18 bases in between. This CDR3 has 14 amino acids. Germline V gives CDR1 SNHLY, CDR2 FYNNEI. As DNA, the CDR3 is TGTGCCAGCTCCGAAGCCCGGTCTCCGGAGACCCAGTACTTC. Residues: CASSEARSPETQYF.

This clonotype came up once. V gene TRBV4-1 combines with J gene TRBJ2-1, with 9 bases matching TRBD2. Trimming took 2 bases from V and 2 from J; bases not matched to a gene: 4. There are 16 residues in the CDR3. CDR1 and CDR2 (germline): MGHRA, YSYEKL. The CDR3 here is CASSQTGTSTYNEQFF. The CDR3 bases are TGCGCCAGCAGCCAAACCGGGACTAGCACCTACAATGAGCAGTTCTTC.

This clonotype was seen once. At one end the junction does not follow the germline gene, possibly because of a read error. This chain joins TRBV7-8 and TRBJ1-1, with a weak D call TRBD1 (5 bases). Germline V lookup: CDR1 SGHVS, CDR2 FQNEAQ. This CDR3 region has 14 residues. CDR3 protein: CAGSLGPGRAEAFF. CDR3 DNA: TGTGCCGGCAGCCTAGGACCAGGGAGGGCTGAAGCTTTCTTT.

The CDR3 loop reads CATSKDRVQNIQYF. In nucleotides, the CDR3 is TGTGCCACCAGCAAGGACAGGGTTCAAAACATTCAGTACTTC. The V gene is TRBV15, the J gene TRBJ2-4; TRBD1 aligns across 8 bases. Looked up from germline, CDR1 is LNHNV and CDR2 is YYDKDF (reference sequence). The J segment lost 5 bases and the V segment lost 4 bases, leaving 4 bases of the junction unmatched. This CDR3 is 14 amino acids long.

This clonotype appeared many times. V is TRBV7-2 and J is TRBJ2-3; D is ambiguous. The CDR3 spans 13 residues. Germline CDR1 is SGHTA and CDR2 is FQGNSA. Trimming took 7 bases from V and 4 from J, leaving 12 bases between them. This chain's CDR3 is CASTLVMADTQYF. Written as DNA, the CDR3 is TGTGCCAGCACTCTAGTCATGGCAGATACGCAGTATTTT.

This chain joins TRBV14 and TRBJ2-1; D perhaps matches TRBD2 (7 bases). Germline CDR1 is SGHDN and CDR2 is FVKESK. Trimming cost V 2 bases and J 1 base, with 18 bases left between them. The CDR3 contains 18 residues. CDR3 sequence (DNA): TGTGCCAGCAGCCAAAGGGGGTCTGGCGGGGGATCCTACAATGAGCAGTTCTTC. This gives the protein CASSQRGSGGGSYNEQFF.

V usage is TRBV5-6 and J usage is TRBJ2-1; TRBD2 matches 7 bases. CDR1 and CDR2 from the germline V gene are SGHDT and YYEEEE. V trimming: 7 bases; J trimming: 15 bases; junction bases outside the gene matches: 10. The CDR3 extends over 11 amino acids. CDR3 in DNA: TGTGCCAGCGCCCTGGGGGGGGATCTGTTCTTC. This encodes CASALGGDLFF.

This sequence joins TRBV5-8 and TRBJ2-3; 12 nucleotides match TRBD2. From germline, CDR1 is SGHTS and CDR2 YDEGEE. Losses at the gene ends were 0 bases for V and 2 bases for J; bases not matched to a gene: 4. The CDR3 consists of 17 residues. CDR3 sequence: CASSLDLAGGFTDTQYF. The DNA for the CDR3 is TGTGCCAGCAGCTTGGATCTAGCGGGGGGGTTCACAGATACGCAGTATTTT.

The rearrangement joins TRBV2 to TRBJ2-1; possibly TRBD2 for D (7 bases). Germline CDR1 reads SNHLY; CDR2 reads FYNNEI. The length of the CDR3 is 15 residues. V lost 1 base to trimming and J lost 6 bases, with 13 bases between them. CDR3 amino acids: CASSEEGGGPNEQFF. The DNA for the CDR3 is TGTGCCAGCAGTGAAGAAGGGGGGGGGCCCAATGAGCAGTTCTTC.

V usage is TRBV7-9 and J usage is TRBJ1-2, with D maybe TRBD1 (5 bases). The CDR3 has 14 amino acids. Trimming took 5 bases from V and 6 from J, leaving 16 bases between them. The germline CDR1 and CDR2 sequences are SEHNR and FQNEAQ (reference sequence). Here the CDR3 reads CASSRMTAPDGYTF. The CDR3 region has the DNA TGTGCCAGCAGCCGAATGACAGCCCCCGATGGCTACACCTTC.

This clonotype was found a few times. The chain uses TRBV6-1 and TRBJ2-6, with D unclear. This CDR3 contains 11 residues. V lost 7 bases and J 6 bases, leaving 4 bases between the germline ends. Germline V gives CDR1 MNHNS, CDR2 SASEGT. CDR3 sequence (DNA): TGTGCCAGCACTATGGCCAACGTCCTGACTTTC. Translation gives CASTMANVLTF.

This chain links TRBV20-1 with TRBJ1-2, with D possibly TRBD1 on 5 matching bases. Germline CDR1 reads DFQATT; CDR2 reads SNEGSKA (reference sequence). The V and J ends lost 6 bases and 8 bases respectively, with 25 bases between them. The CDR3 is 15 residues long. The DNA of the CDR3 is TGCAGTGCCCCTGAGGCAGGGTGGGGGATCGGAGGCTACACCTTC. It is translated as CSAPEAGWGIGGYTF.

The chain combines TRBV4-1 with TRBJ2-5, with 7 bases fitting TRBD2. In germline, CDR1 is MGHRA, CDR2 YSYEKL. The CDR3 extends over 16 amino acids. Trimming took 4 bases from V and 3 from J; bases not matched to a gene: 11. Here the CDR3 DNA reads TGCGCCAGCAGCCCCCGGTTATCTAGCGGAAAAGAGACCCAGTACTTC. It yields the protein CASSPRLSSGKETQYF.

The rearrangement joins TRBV4-3 to TRBJ2-3; unclear D gene. The CDR3 has 17 residues. Germline CDR1 LGHNA, CDR2 YSLEER. Trimming cost V 0 bases and J 0 bases, with 13 bases left between them. As DNA, the CDR3 is TGCGCCAGCAGCCAAGAACTTAAGTTCCTAAGCACAGATACGCAGTATTTT. Protein sequence: CASSQELKFLSTDTQYF.

This clonotype has just a few counts. V and J are TRBV28 and TRBJ2-5; D ambiguous. The germline gives CDR1 MDHEN, CDR2 SYDVKM. This CDR3 spans 12 amino acids. Trimming shortened V by 5 bases and J by 4 bases, and 8 bases separated the two germline ends. CDR3 DNA sequence: TGTGCCAGCAGTACCCCCCTAGAGACCCAGTACTTC. Its protein product is CASSTPLETQYF.

A note on this clonotype: Possible read error: a much larger clone is one base away. This chain links TRBV6-1 with TRBJ2-7; 7 bases are shared with TRBD1. CDR3 length: 14 residues. Germline CDR1 is MNHNS and CDR2 is SASEGT. V dropped 5 bases and J dropped 4; count of bases not matched to a gene: 8. CDR3 nucleotide sequence: TGTGCCAGCAGTCCGGACAGGTTCTCGTACGAGCAGTACTTC. This sequence encodes CASSPDRFSYEQYF.

The V call is TRBV27, the J call TRBJ2-1; D not certain. This CDR3 contains 11 residues. Trimming took 8 bases from V and 9 from J, leaving 11 bases between them. The germline V gene encodes CDR1 MNHEY and CDR2 SMNVEV (reference sequence). CDR3 in amino acids: CASGPFAEQFF. For the CDR3, the DNA is TGTGCCAGCGGCCCCTTTGCTGAGCAGTTCTTC.

This clonotype came up a few times. The CDR3 DNA reads as TGTGCCACAACTCGGGCCCTCCTTTACAATGAGCAGTTCTTC. Amino acid sequence: CATTRALLYNEQFF. The chain joins TRBV7-2 to TRBJ2-1; D call uncertain. The CDR3 contains 14 residues. With 10 bases removed from V and 4 bases from J, the gap between germline ends came to 17 bases. CDR1 and CDR2 from the germline V gene are SGHTA and FQGNSA.

This clonotype was picked up a small number of times. V and J are TRBV12-3 or TRBV12-4 and TRBJ2-3, with D hard to call. Deletions cut 3 bases from V and 11 bases from J, with 9 bases between. CDR3 length: 11 residues. The CDR3 DNA reads as TGTGCCAGCAGTTTCAGAGTTGGGCAGTATTTT. Its translation: CASSFRVGQYF.

This clonotype came up a few times. The rearrangement uses TRBV14 and TRBJ2-6, with 7 bases that match TRBD1. The CDR3 contains 15 residues. CDR1 is SGHDN and CDR2 is FVKESK in the germline V gene. V gave up 4 bases and J gave up 4 bases; unmatched junction bases: 4. The CDR3 sequence is CASSRTGQGANVLTF. The CDR3 bases are TGTGCCAGCAGCCGGACGGGACAGGGGGCCAACGTCCTGACTTTC.

This clonotype has a handful of counts. The V call is TRBV14, the J call TRBJ2-5; the D gene is possibly TRBD2 (6 bases). Germline CDR1 SGHDN, CDR2 FVKESK. V lost 0 bases and J 7 bases, leaving 12 bases between the germline ends. This CDR3 has 14 amino acids. The CDR3 is CASSQEGARGTQYF. The CDR3, as DNA: TGTGCCAGCAGCCAAGAAGGGGCGCGGGGGACCCAGTACTTC.

This clonotype appeared a few times. One end of the junction is discordant with germline, which a read error may explain. The V and J genes are TRBV13 and TRBJ2-5; D is uncertain. The CDR3 has 15 residues. The germline V gene has CDR1 PRHDT and CDR2 FYEKMQ (reference sequence). CDR3 bases: TGTGCCAGTAGCTCAAGGACCGGGTCTGGAGAGACCCAGTACTTC. Translating it yields CASSSRTGSGETQYF.

The V and J genes are TRBV7-2 and TRBJ1-4; TRBD1 is a possible D gene (5 bases). The V and J ends lost 2 bases and 8 bases respectively, with 12 bases between them. The CDR3 sequence is 14 residues long. The V gene's germline CDR1 is SGHTA and CDR2 FQGNSA. CDR3 coding DNA: TGTGCCAGCAGCTTATTGCGACAGACCGAAAAACTGTTTTTT. It specifies CASSLLRQTEKLFF.